Presented here are 17 T cell receptor beta chains from one specimen sequenced in a study of CD8 T cells in Susac syndrome. RNA was extracted with the RNeasy kit, and a quantity of roughly 0.5 to 1 ug was reverse transcribed using random hexamers. TCRdb passed the immunoSEQ multiplex PCR reads through MiXCR, listing each CDR3 protein once. The sample consists of around 180,000 distinct CDR3 sequences, roughly 95% of them appearing once. Sequenced sample: CD8+ T cells from PBMCs. The receptors stem from a human donor with multiple sclerosis.

The chain carries TRBV2 and TRBJ2-7; 8 bases match TRBD1. With 7 bases clipped from V and 1 base from J, the junction kept 3 bases outside the gene matches. The CDR3 sequence is 13 residues long. Germline CDR1 and CDR2: SNHLY and FYNNEI. The CDR3 is CASMGTGSYEQYF. For the CDR3, the DNA is TGTGCCAGCATGGGGACAGGTTCCTACGAGCAGTACTTC.

The chain couples TRBV20-1 to TRBJ2-3, with 9 bases lining up with TRBD2. With V trimmed by 6 bases and J by 4 bases, 20 bases remained unmatched. CDR3 length: 18 amino acids. CDR1 and CDR2 (germline): DFQATT, SNEGSKA (reference sequence). CDR3 residues: CSARGPLAGATLADTQYF. Here the CDR3 DNA reads TGCAGTGCCAGGGGTCCTTTAGCGGGAGCGACACTAGCAGATACGCAGTATTTT.

This rearrangement joins TRBV5-1 to TRBJ1-1, with a tentative D call TRBD1 (6 bases). Trimming shortened V by 6 bases and J by 1 base, and 16 bases separated the two germline ends. CDR1 and CDR2 (germline): SGHRS, YFSETQ. The CDR3 is 15 residues long. CDR3 sequence: CASIRGTGRNTEAFF. CDR3 sequence (DNA): TGCGCCAGCATTCGAGGAACAGGGAGGAACACTGAAGCTTTCTTT.

The chain joins TRBV20-1 to TRBJ2-4, with 7 bases fitting TRBD1. There are 13 residues in the CDR3. From germline, CDR1 is DFQATT and CDR2 SNEGSKA (reference sequence). Unmatched junction bases numbered 4, after V lost 6 bases and J lost 2 bases. The CDR3 loop reads CSASRGTKNIQYF. The CDR3 coding sequence is TGCAGTGCGTCCAGGGGGACCAAAAACATTCAGTACTTC.

V is TRBV4-1 and J is TRBJ2-7; TRBD2 aligns across 11 bases. Trimming at V came to 4 bases and at J to 1 base, leaving 3 bases not matched to a gene. Per the germline V gene, CDR1 is MGHRA and CDR2 is YSYEKL. This CDR3 is built from 15 residues. The CDR3 region is CASSRGLAASYEQYF. In DNA, the CDR3 is TGCGCCAGCAGCCGGGGACTAGCGGCTTCCTACGAGCAGTACTTC.

CDR3 sequence: CSVEGGTSPNEQYF. The CDR3 bases are TGCAGCGTTGAGGGTGGGACTAGTCCTAACGAGCAGTACTTC. This chain links TRBV29-1 with TRBJ2-7, with 8 bases that match TRBD2. The germline V gene has CDR1 SQVTM and CDR2 ANQGSEA. The V gene end was trimmed by 3 bases and the J gene end by 5 bases; junction bases not matched to a gene: 9. This CDR3 is 14 amino acids long.

This clonotype was detected a few times. V and J are TRBV5-6 and TRBJ2-2; D gene uncertain. The V end lost 7 bases, the J end lost 4 bases, and 2 bases lay between the germline ends. In germline, CDR1 is SGHDT, CDR2 YYEEEE. This CDR3 has 10 residues. CDR3 in amino acids: CASGTGELFF. For the CDR3, the DNA is TGTGCCAGCGGCACCGGGGAGCTGTTTTTT.

The chain has TRBV4-1 and TRBJ2-7, with TRBD1 identical over 10 bases. The CDR3 spans 16 residues. V gave up 4 bases and J gave up 4 bases; unmatched junction bases: 10. The V gene's germline CDR1 is MGHRA and CDR2 YSYEKL. CDR3 in amino acids: CASSLLPGQGRYEQYF. In DNA, the CDR3 is TGCGCCAGCAGCCTGCTACCGGGACAGGGGAGGTACGAGCAGTACTTC.

The chain links TRBV27 to TRBJ2-3; TRBD2 might be the D (6 bases). Germline CDR1 is MNHEY and CDR2 is SMNVEV (reference sequence). Trimming took off 5 bases at V and 2 bases at J, with 20 bases between the two ends. This CDR3 is 17 amino acids long. DNA of the CDR3: TGTGCCAGCAGTCGGATCCTCGGGGGAGTGTTCACAGATACGCAGTATTTT. This encodes CASSRILGGVFTDTQYF.

This chain joins TRBV9 and TRBJ2-3; the D gene is possibly TRBD2 (5 bases). Germline CDR1 SGDLS, CDR2 YYNGEE. Between the trimmed V and J ends, which lost 0 bases and 2 bases, there was a span of 10 bases. The CDR3 length is 15 residues. CDR3 bases: TGTGCCAGCAGCGTAGAAAGCGGCGTCACAGATACGCAGTATTTT. It yields the protein CASSVESGVTDTQYF.

The sample holds one count of this clonotype. V and J are TRBV5-6 and TRBJ1-1; 8 positions match TRBD1. There are 14 residues in the CDR3. Trimming removed 2 bases from V and 4 bases from J; junction bases left unmatched: 4. Germline values: CDR1 SGHDT, CDR2 YYEEEE. The CDR3 nucleotides are TGTGCCAGCAGCTTCCCTACAGGGGGCACTGAAGCTTTCTTT. Translating it yields CASSFPTGGTEAFF.

The rearrangement links TRBV15 to TRBJ2-1; TRBD2 aligns across 11 bases. The CDR3 contains 17 residues. Trimming removed 4 bases from V and 7 bases from J; junction bases left unmatched: 12. Germline V lookup: CDR1 LNHNV, CDR2 YYDKDF (reference sequence). This CDR3 reads CATSMVAGGQPSNEQFF. CDR3 DNA sequence: TGTGCCACCAGCATGGTAGCGGGAGGGCAGCCTTCAAATGAGCAGTTCTTC.

The rearrangement joins TRBV20-1 to TRBJ2-1; D is unclear. Trimming shortened V by 1 base and J by 6 bases, and 7 bases separated the two germline ends. The length of the CDR3 is 12 residues. Per germline, CDR1 DFQATT and CDR2 SNEGSKA (reference sequence). This chain's CDR3 is CSARVASNEQFF. The CDR3 nucleotides are TGCAGTGCTAGAGTGGCGAGCAATGAGCAGTTCTTC.

The CDR3 DNA follows: TGTGCCAGCAGCTTAGATGGACAGTTGAACACTGAAGCTTTCTTT. This encodes CASSLDGQLNTEAFF. J is TRBJ1-1 and V is TRBV7-9; tentatively, D is TRBD1 (6 bases). The V gene's germline CDR1 is SEHNR and CDR2 FQNEAQ (reference sequence). Trimming took 1 base from V and 0 from J, leaving 9 bases between them. This CDR3 region has 15 residues. The whole variable domain, filled in from reference TRBV7-9 and TRBJ1-1, reads DTGVSQNPRHKITKRGQNVTFRCDPISEHNRLYWYRQTLGQGPEFLTYFQNEAQLEKSRLLSDRFSAERPKGSFSTLEIQRTEQGDSAMYLCASSLDGQLNTEAFFGQGTRLTVV.

This chain uses TRBV12-3 or TRBV12-4 with TRBJ1-2, with a possible D match to TRBD1 (6 bases). V was trimmed by 6 bases and J by 7 bases, leaving 12 bases between them. The CDR3 has 12 residues. In nucleotides, the CDR3 is TGTGCCAGCAGCCCCACAGGGTTTGGCTACACCTTC. It yields the protein CASSPTGFGYTF.

The chain links TRBV12-3 or TRBV12-4 to TRBJ1-2; no clear D. Between the trimmed V and J ends, which lost 5 bases and 2 bases, there was a span of 15 bases. This CDR3 region has 15 residues. CDR3: CASSPLGGSNYGYTF. CDR3 DNA sequence: TGTGCCAGCAGTCCCCTCGGAGGGTCCAACTATGGCTACACCTTC.

This rearrangement joins TRBV27 to TRBJ1-4, with D perhaps TRBD1 (5 bases). Trimming shortened V by 5 bases and J by 7 bases, and 14 bases separated the two germline ends. The CDR3 sequence is 14 residues long. Germline CDR1 and CDR2: MNHEY and SMNVEV (reference sequence). The CDR3 reads CASSHRDWSEKLFF. CDR3 sequence (DNA): TGTGCCAGCAGTCACCGGGACTGGAGTGAAAAACTGTTTTTT.